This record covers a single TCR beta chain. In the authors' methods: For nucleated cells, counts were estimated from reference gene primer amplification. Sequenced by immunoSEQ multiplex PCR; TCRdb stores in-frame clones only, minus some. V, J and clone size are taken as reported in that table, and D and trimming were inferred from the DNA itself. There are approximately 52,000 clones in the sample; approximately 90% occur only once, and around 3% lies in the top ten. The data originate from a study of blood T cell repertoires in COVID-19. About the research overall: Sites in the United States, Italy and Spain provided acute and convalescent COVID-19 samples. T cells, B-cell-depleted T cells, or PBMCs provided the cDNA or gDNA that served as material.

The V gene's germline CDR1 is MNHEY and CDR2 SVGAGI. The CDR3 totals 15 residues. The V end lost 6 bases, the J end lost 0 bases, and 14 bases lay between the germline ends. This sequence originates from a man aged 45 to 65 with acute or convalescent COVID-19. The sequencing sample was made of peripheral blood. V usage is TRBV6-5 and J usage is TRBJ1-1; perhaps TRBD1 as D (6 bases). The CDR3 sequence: CASRRGHSLNTEAFF. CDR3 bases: TGTGCCAGCAGGAGGGGACACAGCTTGAACACTGAAGCTTTCTTT.